These 27 T cell receptor beta chains originate from one sample sequenced in a study of cytomegalovirus exposure and HLA in healthy donors. The PCR had 60 Vbeta and 13 Jbeta primers. Here immunoSEQ multiplex PCR was the method, and the copy in TCRdb shows in-frame clones only, minus some. The profile shows approximately 79,000 clones, approximately 69% of them singletons. Material: PBMCs. The receptors were gathered from a man between 35 and 55 years old in good health and CMV-seropositive.

The gene calls are TRBV5-3 and TRBJ2-1, with a possible D match to TRBD2 (6 bases). TRBV5-3 is treated as an ORF (open reading frame) with a function not yet certain. With 0 bases removed from V and 0 bases from J, the gap between germline ends came to 10 bases. The CDR3 is 16 residues long. In DNA form, the CDR3 reads TGTGCCAGAAGCTTGGACCCTAGCGCCTCCTACAATGAGCAGTTCTTC. This gives the protein CARSLDPSASYNEQFF.

CDR3 bases: TGTGCCAGAAGCAACGGGGGAGGCGGAGAGCAGTACTTC. Its protein is CARSNGGGGEQYF. The chain recombines TRBV5-3 with TRBJ2-7; D possibly corresponds to TRBD2 (6 bases). Being an ORF, TRBV5-3 has a function that is uncertain. V lost 4 bases and J 7 bases, leaving 15 bases between the germline ends. The length of the CDR3 is 13 residues.

This chain joins TRBV27 and TRBJ1-1; TRBD1 matches at 12 bases. With V trimmed by 6 bases and J by 1 base, 6 bases remained unmatched. This CDR3 has 16 amino acids. Germline loops: CDR1 MNHEY, CDR2 SMNVEV (reference sequence). CDR3 coding DNA: TGTGCCAGCAGGACCGGGACAGGGGGCCGGAACACTGAAGCTTTCTTT. Protein product: CASRTGTGGRNTEAFF.

V is TRBV7-8 and J is TRBJ1-1, with D possibly TRBD1 on 5 matching bases. CDR3 size: 17 residues. Germline lookup yields CDR1 SGHVS and CDR2 FQNEAQ. Trimming removed 1 base at V and 0 bases at J, with 15 bases between. The CDR3 nucleotides are TGTGCCAGCAGCTTAGAAGGGGCAGCCACTATGAACACTGAAGCTTTCTTT. Translation gives CASSLEGAATMNTEAFF.

This chain links TRBV5-6 with TRBJ2-1; 7 bases are a match to TRBD1. Per the germline V gene, CDR1 is SGHDT and CDR2 is YYEEEE. The CDR3 is 12 residues long. Trimming cost V 4 bases and J 15 bases; bases outside gene matches: 10. The CDR3 sequence: CASSPLGQAAFF. CDR3 coding DNA: TGTGCCAGCAGCCCCCTAGGACAGGCTGCGTTCTTC.

The chain combines TRBV7-8 with TRBJ1-5, with 10 positions matching TRBD1. Germline trimming cut 4 bases from V and 2 bases from J; bases unmatched to any gene: 5. Germline CDR1 SGHVS, CDR2 FQNEAQ. This CDR3 has 16 residues. The CDR3 sequence is CASSSDRGQGNQPQHF. The CDR3 DNA is TGTGCCAGCAGCTCAGACAGGGGGCAGGGCAATCAGCCCCAGCATTTT.

This chain joins TRBV7-3 and TRBJ2-3; 9 bases are shared with TRBD2. CDR3 length: 15 residues. Germline loops: CDR1 SGHTA, CDR2 FQGTGA. With 5 bases clipped from V and 3 bases from J, the junction kept 6 bases outside the gene matches. CDR3 DNA sequence: TGTGCCAGCAGCGAAAGACTAGCGGTTACAGATACGCAGTATTTT. It translates to CASSERLAVTDTQYF. The whole variable domain, remainder taken from reference TRBV7-3 and TRBJ2-3, is GAGVSQTPSNKVTEKGKYVELRCDPISGHTALYWYRQSLGQGPEFLIYFQGTGAADDSGLPNDRFFAVRPEGSVSTLKIQRTERGDSAVYLCASSERLAVTDTQYFGPGTRLTVL.

The chain combines TRBV7-9 with TRBJ1-1; 7 bases are a match to TRBD1. The CDR3 runs to 14 residues. Per germline, CDR1 SEHNR and CDR2 FQNEAQ (reference sequence). J lost 0 bases, V lost 4 bases, and 2 bases had no gene match. The CDR3 here is CASSSGTVNTEAFF. The DNA of the CDR3 is TGTGCCAGCAGCTCGGGGACAGTGAACACTGAAGCTTTCTTT.

V and J are TRBV5-1 and TRBJ2-5; tentative D call: TRBD2 (6 bases). V shed 6 bases and J shed 5 bases, with 17 bases lying between them. Germline CDR1 and CDR2: SGHRS and YFSETQ. The CDR3 consists of 14 residues. CDR3 nucleotide sequence: TGCGCCAGCAACCTGGACGGTGGGAGGGAGACCCAGTACTTC. It translates to CASNLDGGRETQYF.

The rearrangement joins TRBV6-5 to TRBJ2-7, with TRBD1 matching 9 bases. CDR1 MNHEY and CDR2 SVGAGI come from the germline V gene. The CDR3 sequence is 13 residues long. With V trimmed by 6 bases and J by 4 bases, 4 bases remained unmatched. CDR3 residues: CASSLDRGYEQYF. CDR3 nucleotide sequence: TGTGCCAGCAGCCTTGACAGGGGGTACGAGCAGTACTTC.

V usage is TRBV6-1 and J usage is TRBJ1-1; 8 bases match TRBD1. The CDR3 loop spans 13 amino acids. J lost 1 base, V lost 8 bases, and 3 bases had no gene match. Germline assignment: CDR1 MNHNS and CDR2 SASEGT. CDR3 region: CASRQGTNTEAFF. The DNA of the CDR3 is TGTGCCAGCCGACAGGGGACGAACACTGAAGCTTTCTTT.

This clone was counted once. The V call is TRBV5-6, the J call TRBJ2-5; TRBD1 agrees at 7 bases. J lost 2 bases, V lost 4 bases, and 5 bases had no gene match. Per germline, CDR1 SGHDT and CDR2 YYEEEE. This CDR3 is built from 14 residues. The CDR3 sequence is CASSPGTAQETQYF. DNA for the CDR3: TGTGCCAGCAGCCCTGGGACAGCACAAGAGACCCAGTACTTC.

The V gene is TRBV9, the J gene TRBJ2-2; possible D gene TRBD2, 6 bases. Germline assignment: CDR1 SGDLS and CDR2 YYNGEE. The CDR3 is 15 amino acids. Between the trimmed V and J ends, which lost 4 bases and 4 bases, there was a span of 14 bases. The CDR3 DNA reads TGTGCCAGCAGCTACGGAGTCGGGGGCACCGGGGAGCTGTTTTTT. This gives the protein CASSYGVGGTGELFF.

This rearrangement joins TRBV30 to TRBJ2-2, with D unresolved. The CDR3 totals 15 residues. Germline V gives CDR1 GTSNPN, CDR2 SVGIG (reference sequence). Trimming stripped 1 base from V and 2 bases from J, with 11 bases between. The CDR3 nucleotides are TGTGCCTGGAGTGAAAAGGAACTAAACACCGGGGAGCTGTTTTTT. Translation: CAWSEKELNTGELFF.

This chain links TRBV2 with TRBJ1-5, with 7 bases that match TRBD1. The V gene end was trimmed by 3 bases and the J gene end by 0 bases; junction bases not matched to a gene: 2. The CDR3 has 15 amino acids. Germline CDR1 SNHLY, CDR2 FYNNEI. DNA for the CDR3: TGTGCCAGCAGTGAGGGACAGAGTAGCAATCAGCCCCAGCATTTT. This translates into CASSEGQSSNQPQHF.

The CDR3 sequence: CASSFPQGRLNEQFF. CDR3 coding DNA: TGTGCCAGCAGCTTCCCTCAAGGGAGGTTGAATGAGCAGTTCTTC. This sequence joins TRBV7-2 and TRBJ2-1; the D gene is possibly TRBD2 (6 bases). The germline V gene has CDR1 SGHTA and CDR2 FQGNSA. The CDR3 totals 15 residues. Trimming shortened V by 3 bases and J by 7 bases, and 16 bases separated the two germline ends.

The chain carries TRBV19 and TRBJ2-3, with D maybe TRBD1 (5 bases). The CDR3 spans 14 residues. CDR1 is LNHDA, CDR2 SQIVND, per germline (reference sequence). V lost 6 bases, J lost 5 bases, and 15 bases lay in between. CDR3 nucleotide sequence: TGTGCCAGTAGCACCCAGGGCCAGGAAGATACGCAGTATTTT. It codes for CASSTQGQEDTQYF.

The chain couples TRBV2 to TRBJ2-1; D possibly corresponds to TRBD2 (6 bases). V lost 3 bases to trimming and J lost 14 bases, with 14 bases between them. CDR3 length: 12 amino acids. Germline V gene sequence: CDR1 SNHLY, CDR2 FYNNEI. The CDR3 loop is CASSEGPGEEFF. The CDR3 DNA reads TGTGCCAGCAGTGAGGGCCCGGGAGAAGAGTTCTTC.

The chain has TRBV6-5 and TRBJ2-7; 8 nucleotides agree with TRBD1. Germline V lookup: CDR1 MNHEY, CDR2 SVGAGI. V was pared by 5 bases and J by 5 bases, with 5 bases of the junction left unmatched. The CDR3 length is 13 residues. The CDR3 here is CASSRQGNNEQYF. CDR3 nucleotides: TGTGCCAGCAGTCGACAGGGGAACAACGAGCAGTACTTC.

The chain uses TRBV7-8 and TRBJ2-3, with 7 positions matching TRBD1. CDR1 is SGHVS and CDR2 is FQNEAQ in the germline V gene. Trimming removed 5 bases from V and 1 base from J; junction bases left unmatched: 3. The CDR3 is 14 amino acids. CDR3 nucleotides: TGTGCCAGCAGCCAAGGACAGGGCACAGATACGCAGTATTTT. This gives the protein CASSQGQGTDTQYF.

The CDR3 spells CASSLGLGAYNEQFF. CDR3 bases: TGCGCCAGCAGCCTAGGACTAGGGGCTTACAATGAGCAGTTCTTC. The rearrangement links TRBV4-1 to TRBJ2-1; 7 positions agree with TRBD2. CDR1 and CDR2 (germline): MGHRA, YSYEKL. V shed 4 bases and J 4 bases; nucleotides not matched to a gene: 7. The CDR3 has 15 residues.

This clone was seen more than once but under ten times. V and J are TRBV25-1 and TRBJ1-6; D gene uncertain. CDR1 is MGHDK and CDR2 is SYGVNS in the germline V gene. This CDR3 is built from 15 residues. The V and J ends lost 3 bases and 7 bases respectively, with 13 bases between them. CDR3 bases: TGTGCCAGCAGTGATTACGGGGAATTAAATTCACCCCTCCACTTT. Residues: CASSDYGELNSPLHF.

This sequence joins TRBV5-1 and TRBJ1-4; D is perhaps TRBD1 (6 bases). Germline assignment: CDR1 SGHRS and CDR2 YFSETQ. The CDR3 has 15 amino acids. Between the trimmed V and J ends, which lost 5 bases and 14 bases, there was a span of 25 bases. The CDR3 loop is CASSPDRVGVQGLFF. The CDR3 DNA reads as TGCGCCAGCAGTCCCGACAGAGTAGGGGTTCAGGGGCTGTTTTTT.

The V call is TRBV6-6, the J call TRBJ2-5; 11 nucleotides agree with TRBD2. CDR1 is MNHNY, CDR2 SVGAGI, per germline (reference sequence). The CDR3 is made up of 15 amino acids. The junction had 10 bases not matched to a gene; V was cut back by 6 bases and J by 7 bases. CDR3: CASSRLAGGSGTQYF. In DNA, the CDR3 is TGTGCCAGCAGCCGCCTAGCGGGGGGTTCTGGGACCCAGTACTTC.

This clone was seen only once. This chain joins TRBV29-1 and TRBJ1-2; the match to TRBD1 covers 7 bases. Germline V gives CDR1 SQVTM, CDR2 ANQGSEA. This CDR3 has 11 residues. V lost 5 bases to trimming and J lost 8 bases; unmatched junction nucleotides: 5. Here the CDR3 DNA reads TGCAGCGTTCTGACAGGGCGAGGCTACACCTTC. Its protein product is CSVLTGRGYTF.

The rearrangement links TRBV7-2 to TRBJ2-5; 7 bases agree with TRBD1. Germline lookup yields CDR1 SGHTA and CDR2 FQGNSA. Trimming removed 0 bases from V and 1 base from J; junction bases left unmatched: 5. The CDR3 is made up of 16 amino acids. CDR3 nucleotides: TGTGCCAGCAGCTTAGCACTTGACAGGGCCCAAGAGACCCAGTACTTC. It codes for CASSLALDRAQETQYF.

Remarks on this clone: The same CDR3 arises from other DNA sequences in this sample as well. The rearrangement joins TRBV7-2 to TRBJ2-5, with 9 bases aligning to TRBD2. CDR1 and CDR2 from the germline V gene are SGHTA and FQGNSA. Trimming cost V 0 bases and J 2 bases; bases outside gene matches: 4. The length of the CDR3 is 16 residues. CDR3 amino acids: CASSLASGGAQETQYF. The CDR3 DNA follows: TGTGCCAGCAGCTTAGCTAGCGGGGGAGCGCAAGAGACCCAGTACTTC. The full variable domain, with the rest looked up from reference TRBV7-2 and TRBJ2-5, is GAGVSQSPSNKVTEKGKDVELRCDPISGHTALYWYRQSLGQGLEFLIYFQGNSAPDKSGLPSDRFSAERTGGSVSTLTIQRTQQEDSAVYLCASSLASGGAQETQYFGPGTRLLVL.